The 27 T cell receptor beta chains below all came from one sample that was sequenced in a study of PD-1 blockade in classical Hodgkin lymphoma. Regarding time point: cycle 4 day 1 (C4D1), after 6 weeks of nivolumab. Every patient relapsed after autologous stem cell transplantation, and brentuximab vedotin exposure varied. Using magnetic negative selection, the CD4+ T cells were separated out of thawed PBMCs. Libraries were prepared by immunoSEQ multiplex PCR; TCRdb keeps only in-frame clonotypes and omits some of them. The profile covers around 37,000 clones, with 92% appearing a single time and 0.25% to 0.35% taken by the ten largest. Source: CD4+ T cells from blood, taken before the fourth cycle of nivolumab. Receptors originate from a human donor with classical Hodgkin lymphoma.

The rearrangement links TRBV21-1 to TRBJ1-1; the table's D call, TRBD1, has no DNA check behind it. TRBV21-1 is shown as a pseudogene. CDR3 length: 12 residues. In DNA, the CDR3 is TGTGCCATCAGACAGGGGAACACTGAAGCTTTCTTT. Its translation is CAIRQGNTEAFF.

The V and J genes are TRBV10-3 and TRBJ2-3; TRBD1 matches at 10 bases. The CDR3 spans 18 residues. V dropped 3 bases and J dropped 0; count of bases not matched to a gene: 9. Per germline, CDR1 ENHRY and CDR2 SYGVKD. Here the CDR3 reads CAISDGTGVRPSTDTQYF. CDR3 coding DNA: TGTGCCATCAGTGATGGGACAGGGGTAAGACCTAGCACAGATACGCAGTATTTT.

V and J are TRBV7-3 and TRBJ2-2; maybe TRBD1 (6 bases). This CDR3 is 15 amino acids long. The germline gives CDR1 SGHTA, CDR2 FQGTGA. V lost 3 bases and J lost 3, with 11 bases in between. The CDR3 coding sequence is TGTGCCAGCAGCTTTTTCGGACAGTACACCGGGGAGCTGTTTTTT. This gives the protein CASSFFGQYTGELFF.

J is TRBJ1-4 and V is TRBV19; D is possibly TRBD1 (5 bases). Germline V gene sequence: CDR1 LNHDA, CDR2 SQIVND (reference sequence). V gave up 3 bases and J gave up 7 bases, with 15 bases separating them. The CDR3 is 15 amino acids. For the CDR3, the DNA is TGTGCCAGTAGTATCGCCGCTGCCGGGGGTGAAAAACTGTTTTTT. Residues: CASSIAAAGGEKLFF.

J is TRBJ2-1 and V is TRBV5-6, with D unresolved. The CDR3 consists of 14 residues. Germline-derived CDR1 and CDR2 are SGHDT and YYEEEE. Trimming took 2 bases from V and 3 from J, leaving 9 bases between them. The CDR3 DNA follows: TGTGCCAGCAGCTTCGGCAGATTCTACAATGAGCAGTTCTTC. Translating gives CASSFGRFYNEQFF.

CDR3 region: CASSLLGRGVGQPQHF. As DNA, the CDR3 is TGTGCCAGCAGCTTATTAGGCCGGGGAGTTGGTCAGCCCCAGCATTTT. The V call is TRBV7-8, the J call TRBJ1-5; D is ambiguous. The CDR3 length is 16 residues. Trimming stripped 2 bases from V and 6 bases from J, with 17 bases between. The germline CDR1 and CDR2 sequences are SGHVS and FQNEAQ.

The chain couples TRBV7-5 to TRBJ2-1; the tabulated D call, TRBD2, remains unverified against the DNA. TRBV7-5 is described as a pseudogene. CDR3 length equals 16 residues. CDR3 in amino acids: CARSPSLAGGLNEQFF. In DNA form, the CDR3 reads TGTGCCAGAAGCCCCTCCCTAGCGGGAGGGCTCAATGAGCAGTTCTTC.

CDR3: CASSITGVPGELFF. The CDR3 coding sequence is TGTGCCAGTAGTATAACCGGCGTACCCGGGGAGCTGTTTTTT. The chain uses TRBV19 and TRBJ2-2; no definite D call. CDR3 length: 14 amino acids. Germline CDR1 reads LNHDA; CDR2 reads SQIVND (reference sequence). Trimming pared 2 bases from V and 6 bases from J, leaving 10 bases between.

V is TRBV5-1 and J is TRBJ2-5; 15 bases fit TRBD2. The CDR3 contains 16 residues. J gave up 2 bases and V 4 bases, and 3 bases lay outside the gene matches. CDR1 and CDR2 (germline): SGHRS, YFSETQ. CDR3 DNA: TGCGCCAGCAGCCCTGGACTAGCGGGAGGGCAAGAGACCCAGTACTTC. Translation: CASSPGLAGGQETQYF.

The CDR3 bases are TGTGCCAGCTCCACGGGGCGGATGAACACTGAAGCTTTCTTT. It is translated as CASSTGRMNTEAFF. V is TRBV6-6 and J is TRBJ1-1; D is possibly TRBD1 (5 bases). The ends were cut back, 8 bases at V and 0 bases at J, with 13 bases in the middle. The CDR3 is 14 amino acids. Germline CDR1 reads MNHNY; CDR2 reads SVGAGI (reference sequence).

V usage is TRBV5-6 and J usage is TRBJ1-1; the D is unclear. The germline V gene has CDR1 SGHDT and CDR2 YYEEEE. The CDR3 spans 12 residues. V gave up 2 bases and J gave up 5 bases, with 7 bases separating them. The CDR3 DNA follows: TGTGCCAGCAGCTTATCTCGGACTGAAGCTTTCTTT. The encoded protein is CASSLSRTEAFF.

The genes are TRBV29-1 and TRBJ1-1, with 10 bases fitting TRBD1. The germline V gene encodes CDR1 SQVTM and CDR2 ANQGSEA. The V and J ends lost 4 bases and 1 base, in that order; junction bases with no gene match: 3. The length of the CDR3 is 14 residues. The CDR3 here is CSVARTGGNTEAFF. The DNA of the CDR3 is TGCAGCGTTGCCCGGACAGGGGGGAACACTGAAGCTTTCTTT.

V is TRBV6-5 and J is TRBJ2-2; D is uncertain. The V end lost 2 bases, the J end lost 5 bases, and 15 bases lay between the germline ends. The CDR3 loop spans 16 amino acids. In germline, CDR1 is MNHEY, CDR2 SVGAGI. In DNA form, the CDR3 reads TGTGCCAGCAGTTACAGGCCCCAGCTGGGGACCGGGGAGCTGTTTTTT. This encodes CASSYRPQLGTGELFF.

The chain combines TRBV28 with TRBJ2-6; TRBD1 is a possible D gene (6 bases). Germline V CDR1 and CDR2: MDHEN, SYDVKM. V was pared by 3 bases and J by 2 bases, with 20 bases between. This CDR3 is 19 amino acids long. CDR3 bases: TGTGCCAGCAGTTTGGGGGTCTGGGCTGACAGGACTGGGGCCAACGTCCTGACTTTC. This encodes CASSLGVWADRTGANVLTF.

V and J are TRBV19 and TRBJ1-4; 9 bases map to TRBD1. V shed 9 bases, J shed 8 bases, and the junction held 13 bases outside the gene matches. The length of the CDR3 is 15 residues. From germline, CDR1 is LNHDA and CDR2 SQIVND (reference sequence). The CDR3 loop reads CASRTPGTGYEKLFF. CDR3 nucleotide sequence: TGTGCCAGCAGAACCCCCGGGACAGGGTACGAAAAACTGTTTTTT.

This clone was counted once. The chain employs TRBV6-4 and TRBJ2-1, with 11 bases fitting TRBD2. The CDR3 sequence is 15 residues long. In germline, CDR1 is MRHNA, CDR2 SNTAGT. V shed 4 bases, J shed 3 bases, and the junction held 2 bases outside the gene matches. The CDR3 loop is CASSVGTSGYNEQFF. The CDR3 region has the DNA TGTGCCAGCAGTGTGGGGACTAGCGGCTACAATGAGCAGTTCTTC.

This clone was detected only a few times. This sequence joins TRBV6-6 and TRBJ1-2, with TRBD1 matching 9 bases. Unmatched junction bases numbered 2, after V lost 6 bases and J lost 0 bases. Germline V gives CDR1 MNHNY, CDR2 SVGAGI (reference sequence). There are 14 residues in the CDR3. Here the CDR3 reads CASRGQGSNYGYTF. The CDR3 DNA follows: TGTGCCAGCAGGGGACAGGGCTCTAACTATGGCTACACCTTC.

V and J are TRBV6-1 and TRBJ2-7; TRBD1 matches 8 bases. The CDR3 has 13 residues. Looked up from germline, CDR1 is MNHNS and CDR2 is SASEGT. Trimming cost V 3 bases and J 6 bases; bases outside gene matches: 4. The CDR3 region is CASSDRTGREQYF. CDR3 DNA: TGTGCCAGCAGTGACCGGACAGGGCGCGAGCAGTACTTC.

This clone was seen just once. This rearrangement joins TRBV6-5 to TRBJ1-2, with TRBD1 as a possible D gene (5 bases). The length of the CDR3 is 15 residues. V was clipped by 3 bases and J by 0 bases, with 11 bases between them. Germline values: CDR1 MNHEY, CDR2 SVGAGI. The CDR3 region is CASSYLTATNYGYTF. The DNA for the CDR3 is TGTGCCAGCAGTTATTTGACAGCGACTAACTATGGCTACACCTTC.

This rearrangement joins TRBV28 to TRBJ2-1, with 9 bases identical to TRBD1. The CDR3 spans 15 residues. Germline lookup yields CDR1 MDHEN and CDR2 SYDVKM. The junction had 14 bases not matched to a gene; V was cut back by 10 bases and J by 7 bases. Here the CDR3 reads CATISGTGRRNEQFF. Here the CDR3 DNA reads TGTGCCACCATATCGGGGACAGGGAGGAGAAATGAGCAGTTCTTC.

This sequence joins TRBV7-9 and TRBJ2-1; no clear D. Trimming pared 2 bases from V and 5 bases from J, leaving 7 bases between. The CDR3 is made up of 13 amino acids. Per the germline V gene, CDR1 is SEHNR and CDR2 is FQNEAQ (reference sequence). As DNA, the CDR3 is TGTGCCAGCAGCTTACTCACAGACAATGAGCAGTTCTTC. This codes for CASSLLTDNEQFF.

Only one count was recorded for this clone. The V call is TRBV30, the J call TRBJ1-2; weak D call: TRBD1 (5 bases). The CDR3 has 13 residues. CDR1 is GTSNPN, CDR2 SVGIG, per germline (reference sequence). V lost 4 bases, J lost 3 bases, and 12 bases lay in between. The CDR3 reads CAWTPGGDYGYTF. The CDR3 DNA is TGTGCCTGGACCCCGGGGGGAGACTATGGCTACACCTTC.

This chain connects TRBV19 to TRBJ1-1; possible D gene TRBD1, 6 bases. This CDR3 has 16 residues. Trimming shortened V by 9 bases and J by 0 bases, and 20 bases separated the two germline ends. CDR1 is LNHDA and CDR2 is SQIVND in the germline V gene (reference sequence). The CDR3 reads CASSKVEGGLNTEAFF. The DNA for the CDR3 is TGTGCCAGCTCAAAGGTGGAGGGGGGCTTGAACACTGAAGCTTTCTTT.

The chain links TRBV30 to TRBJ2-5; possible D gene TRBD1, 5 bases. V gave up 3 bases and J gave up 5 bases, with 13 bases separating them. From germline, CDR1 is GTSNPN and CDR2 SVGIG (reference sequence). The CDR3 loop spans 13 amino acids. The CDR3 coding sequence is TGTGCCTGGAGGACAACAGGATACGAGACCCAGTACTTC. Amino acids: CAWRTTGYETQYF.

This chain connects TRBV7-9 to TRBJ2-2, with TRBD1 matching 8 bases. The CDR3 contains 14 residues. V shed 5 bases, J shed 6 bases, and the junction held 5 bases outside the gene matches. The germline V gene has CDR1 SEHNR and CDR2 FQNEAQ (reference sequence). Here the CDR3 reads CASSQLQGAGELFF. DNA of the CDR3: TGTGCCAGCAGCCAACTACAGGGGGCCGGGGAGCTGTTTTTT. Full variable domain (remainder filled in from reference TRBV7-9 and TRBJ2-2): DTGVSQNPRHKITKRGQNVTFRCDPISEHNRLYWYRQTLGQGPEFLTYFQNEAQLEKSRLLSDRFSAERPKGSFSTLEIQRTEQGDSAMYLCASSQLQGAGELFFGEGSRLTVL.

The V and J genes are TRBV28 and TRBJ2-7, with D tentatively TRBD1 (6 bases). The V end lost 4 bases, the J end lost 6 bases, and 10 bases lay between the germline ends. This CDR3 region has 12 residues. Per germline, CDR1 MDHEN and CDR2 SYDVKM. CDR3 region: CASSSTGFEQYF. For the CDR3, the DNA is TGTGCCAGCAGTTCCACAGGGTTCGAGCAGTACTTC.

The chain is built from TRBV5-1 and TRBJ1-1; 7 bases align to TRBD1. Germline assignment: CDR1 SGHRS and CDR2 YFSETQ. V gave up 1 base and J gave up 3 bases; unmatched junction bases: 9. The CDR3 has 16 amino acids. The CDR3 here is CASSLYRGWVDTEAFF. The DNA for the CDR3 is TGCGCCAGCAGCTTGTACAGGGGATGGGTAGACACTGAAGCTTTCTTT.